This TCR beta chain was recovered during a study of PD-1 blockade in classical Hodgkin lymphoma. Findings and caveats of the study: The diversity seen at baseline in complete responders resembled that of newly diagnosed patients.

TCRdb's copy holds only in-frame clones and misses some; the assay was immunoSEQ multiplex PCR. Altogether some 22,000 clones are present, roughly 80% being singletons, with the ten largest covering 15% to 20%. About this clone itself: What it binds is not known.

V was clipped by 1 base and J by 3 bases; unmatched bases: 6. CDR1 and CDR2 (germline): MDHEN, SYDVKM. The CDR3 spans 17 residues. Patients all relapsed after autologous stem cell transplantation, and there was variation in brentuximab vedotin exposure. Under best response, outcomes were complete response, partial response or progressive disease. This sequence was found in a human donor with classical Hodgkin lymphoma. This specimen was peripheral blood mononuclear cells (PBMCs), taken before the second cycle of nivolumab. This chain joins TRBV28 and TRBJ1-3; TRBD1 matches 10 bases. The CDR3 region has the DNA TGTGCCAGCAGTTTATCCGTGACAGGGGGCGTTGGAAACACCATATATTTT. Encoded protein: CASSLSVTGGVGNTIYF.